The source of this T cell receptor beta chain is a study of T-cell reconstitution after alpha-beta-depleted transplantation in children. Germline values: CDR1 MDHEN, CDR2 SYDVKM. The V gene end was trimmed by 7 bases and the J gene end by 5 bases; junction bases not matched to a gene: 7. The CDR3 sequence is 15 residues long. On this clonotype: Its target is not known.

Points from the study as a whole: The main origin of T-cell counts and diversity one year after transplant was newly produced T cells. By about two months after transplant, alpha-beta T cells reportedly arose from several hundred graft clones that had expanded.

Unique molecular identifiers were built into the TCRbeta library. TCRdb recomputed calls from the PCR reads with MiXCR, one row per CDR3 protein. Altogether about 980,000 distinct CDR3 sequences are present, roughly 29% being singletons, with the ten largest covering 25% to 35%. The source is a boy younger than two who had a stem cell transplant for SCID, so the T cells may come from the graft donor. V and J are TRBV28 and TRBJ2-2; 10 nucleotides align to TRBD2. Here the sequenced sample was PBMCs, mostly from graft donor cells, taken 360 days after TCRalphabeta/CD19-depleted stem cell transplant. The CDR3 DNA is TGTGCCAGCACCCCCTTAGCGGGAGGTACCGGGGAGCTGTTTTTT. Its translation: CASTPLAGGTGELFF.